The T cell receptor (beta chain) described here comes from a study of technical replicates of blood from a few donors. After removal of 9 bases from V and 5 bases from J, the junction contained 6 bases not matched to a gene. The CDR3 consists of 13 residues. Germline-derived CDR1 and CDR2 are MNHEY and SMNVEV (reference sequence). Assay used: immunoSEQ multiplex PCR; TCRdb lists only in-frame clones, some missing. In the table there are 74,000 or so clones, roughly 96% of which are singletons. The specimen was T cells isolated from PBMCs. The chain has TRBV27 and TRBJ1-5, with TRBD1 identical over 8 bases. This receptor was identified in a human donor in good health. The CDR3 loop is CASSDRGDQPQHF. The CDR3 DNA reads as TGTGCCAGTAGCGACAGGGGAGATCAGCCCCAGCATTTT.